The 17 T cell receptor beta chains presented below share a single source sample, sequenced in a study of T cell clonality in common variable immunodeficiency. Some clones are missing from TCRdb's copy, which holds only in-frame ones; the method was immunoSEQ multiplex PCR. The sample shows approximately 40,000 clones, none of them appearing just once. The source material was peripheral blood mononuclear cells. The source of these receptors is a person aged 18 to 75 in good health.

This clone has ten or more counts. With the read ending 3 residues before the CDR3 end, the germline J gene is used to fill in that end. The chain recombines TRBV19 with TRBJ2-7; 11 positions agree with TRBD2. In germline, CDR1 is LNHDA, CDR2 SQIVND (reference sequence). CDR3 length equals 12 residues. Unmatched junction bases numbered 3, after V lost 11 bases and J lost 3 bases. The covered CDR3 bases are TGTGCCGCAGGACTAGCGGGCTACGAG. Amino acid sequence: CAAGLAGYE. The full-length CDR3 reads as CAAGLAGYEQYF.

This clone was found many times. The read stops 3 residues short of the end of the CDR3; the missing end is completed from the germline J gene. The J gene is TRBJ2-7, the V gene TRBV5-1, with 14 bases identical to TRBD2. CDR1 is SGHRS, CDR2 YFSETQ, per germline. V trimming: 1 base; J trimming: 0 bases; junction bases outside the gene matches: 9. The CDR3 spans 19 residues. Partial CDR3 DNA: TGCGCCAGCAGCTTGACTGCCGGGACTAGCGGGAGCCTCTCCTACGAG. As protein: CASSLTAGTSGSLSYE. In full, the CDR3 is CASSLTAGTSGSLSYEQYF. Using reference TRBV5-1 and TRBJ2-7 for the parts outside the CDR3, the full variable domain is KAGVTQTPRYLIKTRGQQVTLSCSPISGHRSVSWYQQTPGQGLQFLFEYFSETQRNKGNFPGRFSGRQFSNSRSEMNVSTLELGDSALYLCASSLTAGTSGSLSYEQYFGPGTRLTVT.

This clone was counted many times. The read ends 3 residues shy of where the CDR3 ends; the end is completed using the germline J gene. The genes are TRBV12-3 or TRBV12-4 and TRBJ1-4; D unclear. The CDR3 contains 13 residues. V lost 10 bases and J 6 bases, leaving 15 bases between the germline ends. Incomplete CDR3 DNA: TGTGCCACCTCTGGCGGTTCCCATGAAAAA. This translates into CATSGGSHEK. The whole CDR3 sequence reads CATSGGSHEKLFF.

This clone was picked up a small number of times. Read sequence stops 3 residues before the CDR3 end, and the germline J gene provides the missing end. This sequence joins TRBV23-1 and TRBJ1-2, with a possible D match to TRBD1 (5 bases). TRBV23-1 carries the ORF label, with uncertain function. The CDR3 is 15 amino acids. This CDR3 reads CASSQPDEARDFYTF. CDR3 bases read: TGCGCCAGCAGTCAACCCGATGAGGCGCGGGACTTC.

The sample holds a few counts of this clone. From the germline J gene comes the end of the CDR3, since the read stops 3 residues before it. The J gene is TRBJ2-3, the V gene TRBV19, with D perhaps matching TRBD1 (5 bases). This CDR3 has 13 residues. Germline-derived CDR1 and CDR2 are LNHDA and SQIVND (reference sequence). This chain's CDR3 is CASSIGGGETQYF. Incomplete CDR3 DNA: TGTGCCAGTAGTATAGGGGGCGGCGAGACG.

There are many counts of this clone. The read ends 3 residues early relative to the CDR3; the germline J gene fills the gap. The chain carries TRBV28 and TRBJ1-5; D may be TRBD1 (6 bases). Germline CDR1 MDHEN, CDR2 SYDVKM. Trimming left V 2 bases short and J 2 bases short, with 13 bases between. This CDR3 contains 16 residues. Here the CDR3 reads CASSLGGGLGNQPQHF. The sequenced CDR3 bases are TGTGCCAGCAGTTTAGGCGGGGGCCTGGGCAATCAGCCC.

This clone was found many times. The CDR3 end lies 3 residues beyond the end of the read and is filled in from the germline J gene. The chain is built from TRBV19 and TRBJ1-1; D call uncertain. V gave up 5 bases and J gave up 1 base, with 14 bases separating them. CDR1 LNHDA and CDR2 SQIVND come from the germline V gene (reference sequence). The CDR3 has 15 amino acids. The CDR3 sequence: CASSLRGGGNTEAFF. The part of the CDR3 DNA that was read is TGTGCCAGTAGTCTCCGGGGAGGAGGGAACACTGAA.

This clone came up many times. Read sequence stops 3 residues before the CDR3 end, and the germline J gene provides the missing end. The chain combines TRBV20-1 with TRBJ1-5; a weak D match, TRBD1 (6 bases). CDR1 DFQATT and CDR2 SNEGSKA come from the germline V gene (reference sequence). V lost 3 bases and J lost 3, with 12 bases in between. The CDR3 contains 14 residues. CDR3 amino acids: CSARGAGPNQPQHF. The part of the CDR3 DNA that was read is TGCAGTGCTAGGGGGGCGGGTCCCAATCAGCCC.

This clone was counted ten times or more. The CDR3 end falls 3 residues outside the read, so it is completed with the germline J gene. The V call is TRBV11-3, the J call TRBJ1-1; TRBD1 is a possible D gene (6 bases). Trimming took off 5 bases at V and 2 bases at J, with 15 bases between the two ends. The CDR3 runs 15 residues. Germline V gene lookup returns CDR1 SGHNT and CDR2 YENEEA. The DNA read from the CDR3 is TGTGCCAGCAGCCCCGGGGACACTTTTAACACTGAA. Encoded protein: CASSPGDTFNTE. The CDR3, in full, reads CASSPGDTFNTEAFF. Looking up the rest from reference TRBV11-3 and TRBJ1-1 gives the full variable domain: EAGVVQSPRYKIIEKKQPVAFWCNPISGHNTLYWYLQNLGQGPELLIRYENEEAVDDSQLPKDRFSAERLKGVDSTLKIQPAELGDSAVYLCASSPGDTFNTEAFFGQGTRLTVV.

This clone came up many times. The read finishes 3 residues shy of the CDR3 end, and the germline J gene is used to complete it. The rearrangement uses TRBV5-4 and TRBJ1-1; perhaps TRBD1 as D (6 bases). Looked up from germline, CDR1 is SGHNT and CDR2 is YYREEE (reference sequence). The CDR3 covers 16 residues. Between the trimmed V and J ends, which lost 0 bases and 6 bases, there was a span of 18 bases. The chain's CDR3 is CASSLGTGTLQPEAFF. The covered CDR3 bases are TGTGCCAGCAGCTTGGGAACAGGGACCCTGCAACCTGAA.

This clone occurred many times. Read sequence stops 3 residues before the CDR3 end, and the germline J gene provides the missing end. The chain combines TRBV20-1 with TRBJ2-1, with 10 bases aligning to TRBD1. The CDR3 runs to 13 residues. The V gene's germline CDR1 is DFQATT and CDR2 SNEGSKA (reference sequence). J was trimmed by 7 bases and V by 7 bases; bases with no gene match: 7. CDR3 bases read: TGCAGTGAAGGGACAGGGGTCAAAAATGAG. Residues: CSEGTGVKNE. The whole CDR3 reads CSEGTGVKNEQFF.

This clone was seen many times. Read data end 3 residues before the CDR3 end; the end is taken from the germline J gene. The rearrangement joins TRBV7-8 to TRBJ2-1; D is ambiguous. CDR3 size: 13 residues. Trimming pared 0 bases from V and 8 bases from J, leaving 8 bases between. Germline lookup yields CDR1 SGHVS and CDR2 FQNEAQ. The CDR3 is CASSLAGSHEQFF. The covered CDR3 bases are TGTGCCAGCAGCTTAGCAGGGTCCCATGAG.

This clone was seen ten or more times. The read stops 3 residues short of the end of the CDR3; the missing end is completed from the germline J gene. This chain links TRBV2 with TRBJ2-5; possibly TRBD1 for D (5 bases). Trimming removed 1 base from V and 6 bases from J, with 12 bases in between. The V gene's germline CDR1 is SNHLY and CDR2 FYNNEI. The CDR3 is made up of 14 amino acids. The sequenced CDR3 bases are TGTGCCAGCAGTGAAGACATGGGGCTGAAGACC. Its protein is CASSEDMGLKT. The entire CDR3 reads CASSEDMGLKTQYF.

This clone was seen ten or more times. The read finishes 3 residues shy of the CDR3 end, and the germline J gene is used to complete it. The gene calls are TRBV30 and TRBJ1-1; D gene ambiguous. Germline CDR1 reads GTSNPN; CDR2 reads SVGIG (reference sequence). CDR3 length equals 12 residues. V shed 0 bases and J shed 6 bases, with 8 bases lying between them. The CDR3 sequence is CAWSVGNPEAFF. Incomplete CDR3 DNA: TGTGCCTGGAGTGTAGGCAATCCTGAA. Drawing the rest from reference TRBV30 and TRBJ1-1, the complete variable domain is SQTIHQWPATLVQPVGSPLSLECTVEGTSNPNLYWYRQAAGRGLQLLFYSVGIGQISSEVPQNLSASRPQDRQFILSSKKLLLSDSGFYLCAWSVGNPEAFFGQGTRLTVV.

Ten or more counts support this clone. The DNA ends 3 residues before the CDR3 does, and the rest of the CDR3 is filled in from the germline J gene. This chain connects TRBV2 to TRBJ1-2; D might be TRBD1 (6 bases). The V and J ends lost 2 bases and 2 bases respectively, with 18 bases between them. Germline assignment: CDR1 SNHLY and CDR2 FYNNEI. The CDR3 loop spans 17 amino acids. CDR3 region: CASSENGETGQNYGYTF. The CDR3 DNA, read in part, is TGTGCCAGCAGTGAAAACGGCGAAACTGGACAGAACTATGGC.

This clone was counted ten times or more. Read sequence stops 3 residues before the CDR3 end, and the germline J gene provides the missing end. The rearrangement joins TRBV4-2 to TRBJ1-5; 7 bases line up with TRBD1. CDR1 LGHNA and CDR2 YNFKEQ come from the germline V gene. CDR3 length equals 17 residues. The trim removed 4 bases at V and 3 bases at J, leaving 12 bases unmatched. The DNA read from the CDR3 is TGTGCCAGCAGCCGAGGGGGCACCTCGGGTTACAATCAGCCC. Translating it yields CASSRGGTSGYNQP. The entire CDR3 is CASSRGGTSGYNQPQHF.

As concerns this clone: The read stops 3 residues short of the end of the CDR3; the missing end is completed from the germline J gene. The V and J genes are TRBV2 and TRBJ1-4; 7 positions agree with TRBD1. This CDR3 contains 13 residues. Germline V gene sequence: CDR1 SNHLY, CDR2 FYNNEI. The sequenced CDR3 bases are TGTGCCAGTCGACAGGGCGGTTCTTCACCA. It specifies CASRQGGSSP. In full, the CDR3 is CASRQGGSSPLFF.